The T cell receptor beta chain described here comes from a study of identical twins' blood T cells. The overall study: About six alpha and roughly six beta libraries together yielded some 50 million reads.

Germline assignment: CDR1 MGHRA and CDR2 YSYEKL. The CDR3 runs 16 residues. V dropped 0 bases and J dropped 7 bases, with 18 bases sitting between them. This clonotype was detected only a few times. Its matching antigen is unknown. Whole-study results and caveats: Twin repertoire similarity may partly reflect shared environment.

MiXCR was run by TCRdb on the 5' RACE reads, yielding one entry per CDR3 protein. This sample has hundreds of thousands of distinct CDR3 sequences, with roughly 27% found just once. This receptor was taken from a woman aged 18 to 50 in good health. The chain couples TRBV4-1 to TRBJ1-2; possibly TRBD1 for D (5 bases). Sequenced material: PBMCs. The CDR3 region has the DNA TGCGCCAGCAGCCAAGATCTAGGAACAGGAGGGCCTGGCTACACCTTC. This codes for CASSQDLGTGGPGYTF.